One and the same sample provided the 27 T cell receptor beta chains below, sequenced in a study of control samples from healthy donors and cancer patients. Measured with immunoSEQ multiplex PCR; TCRdb has only the in-frame clones, and not every one. The sample carries nearly 200,000 clones, roughly nine tenths recorded once. Sample: blood. The receptors derive from a man aged 25 to 40 in good health.

This chain joins TRBV19 and TRBJ1-2, with D possibly TRBD1 on 6 matching bases. The CDR3 spans 14 residues. V was cut by 2 bases and J by 3 bases, with 10 bases left in between. Germline CDR1 and CDR2: LNHDA and SQIVND (reference sequence). The CDR3: CASSIRGSHYGYTF. The CDR3, as DNA: TGTGCCAGTAGTATAAGGGGGAGCCACTATGGCTACACCTTC.

Concerning this clone itself: Different DNA sequences within this sample yield the same CDR3. This chain connects TRBV5-6 to TRBJ1-1, with a tentative D call TRBD1 (5 bases). This CDR3 spans 13 amino acids. CDR1 is SGHDT and CDR2 is YYEEEE in the germline V gene. With 2 bases removed from V and 4 bases from J, the gap between germline ends came to 9 bases. The CDR3 nucleotides read TGTGCCAGCAGCTTTCCAGGGCCCACTGAAGCTTTCTTT. Translating gives CASSFPGPTEAFF.

This clone was observed once. The chain links TRBV19 to TRBJ1-2, with a weak D call TRBD1 (5 bases). This CDR3 is built from 12 residues. Trimming shortened V by 4 bases and J by 8 bases, and 11 bases separated the two germline ends. Germline loops: CDR1 LNHDA, CDR2 SQIVND (reference sequence). Here the CDR3 DNA reads TGTGCCAGTAGTAAAGGGGAAGTGGGCTACACCTTC. It translates to CASSKGEVGYTF.

The chain has TRBV20-1 and TRBJ2-1; 9 nucleotides align to TRBD1. This CDR3 is built from 11 residues. Trimming removed 4 bases from V and 15 bases from J; junction bases left unmatched: 7. Germline loops: CDR1 DFQATT, CDR2 SNEGSKA (reference sequence). The CDR3 spells CSATSGTGRFF. Here the CDR3 DNA reads TGCAGTGCTACATCTGGGACAGGGCGGTTCTTC.

This chain links TRBV10-1 with TRBJ1-5; the match to TRBD1 covers 8 bases. J gave up 4 bases and V 6 bases, and 8 bases lay outside the gene matches. CDR1 WNHNN and CDR2 SYGVQD come from the germline V gene (reference sequence). The CDR3 spans 15 residues. CDR3 in DNA: TGCGCCAGCAGCTCGGGAAACAGGGGGAATCAGCCCCAGCATTTT. It yields the protein CASSSGNRGNQPQHF.

This clone was counted a single time. The chain is built from TRBV6-6 and TRBJ1-2; no clear D gene. This CDR3 contains 14 residues. Trimming stripped 4 bases from V and 3 bases from J, with 12 bases between. Germline V gene sequence: CDR1 MNHNY, CDR2 SVGAGI (reference sequence). CDR3 nucleotides: TGTGCCAGCAGTTTCTCCGGGATCGACTATGGCTACACCTTC. Translation gives CASSFSGIDYGYTF.

This chain joins TRBV7-9 and TRBJ2-5, with no clear D. Trimming cost V 6 bases and J 4 bases, with 15 bases left between them. The germline gives CDR1 SEHNR, CDR2 FQNEAQ (reference sequence). The CDR3 consists of 14 residues. CDR3 in amino acids: CASSRARSGETQYF. The DNA for the CDR3 is TGTGCCAGCAGTCGAGCCAGGTCGGGAGAGACCCAGTACTTC.

This chain connects TRBV30 to TRBJ1-5; no clear D. Per germline, CDR1 GTSNPN and CDR2 SVGIG (reference sequence). Trimming stripped 0 bases from V and 7 bases from J, with 13 bases between. The CDR3 length is 14 residues. CDR3 in DNA: TGTGCCTGGAGTGTACTGGGGAGACCCCAGCCCCAGCATTTT. This codes for CAWSVLGRPQPQHF. Combining the CDR3 with reference TRBV30 and TRBJ1-5 gives the whole variable domain SQTIHQWPATLVQPVGSPLSLECTVEGTSNPNLYWYRQAAGRGLQLLFYSVGIGQISSEVPQNLSASRPQDRQFILSSKKLLLSDSGFYLCAWSVLGRPQPQHFGDGTRLSIL.

J is TRBJ1-2 and V is TRBV24-1, with D possibly matching TRBD1 (5 bases). V was clipped by 0 bases and J by 8 bases, with 9 bases between them. CDR3 length: 13 amino acids. Germline assignment: CDR1 KGHDR and CDR2 SFDVKD. The CDR3 spells CATSDLGGSGYTF. CDR3 DNA sequence: TGTGCCACCAGTGATTTGGGGGGGTCCGGCTACACCTTC.

V usage is TRBV18 and J usage is TRBJ2-1; D is perhaps TRBD2 (6 bases). Germline CDR1 reads KGHSH; CDR2 reads LQKENI. This CDR3 spans 13 amino acids. V lost 3 bases, J lost 9 bases, and 12 bases lay in between. The CDR3 nucleotides read TGTGCCAGCTCACCGATTACGGGGGTTGAGCAGTTCTTC. Translation gives CASSPITGVEQFF. The whole variable domain, remainder taken from reference TRBV18 and TRBJ2-1, is NAGVMQNPRHLVRRRGQEARLRCSPMKGHSHVYWYRQLPEEGLKFMVYLQKENIIDESGMPKERFSAEFPKEGPSILRIQQVVRGDSAAYFCASSPITGVEQFFGPGTRLTVL.

V usage is TRBV7-9 and J usage is TRBJ2-1, with 7 bases matching TRBD2. Germline values: CDR1 SEHNR, CDR2 FQNEAQ (reference sequence). Losses at the gene ends were 3 bases for V and 9 bases for J; bases not matched to a gene: 2. The CDR3 sequence is 12 residues long. CDR3 DNA: TGTGCCAGCAGCTTGACTAGCAGTGAGCAGTTCTTC. The encoded protein is CASSLTSSEQFF.

The chain uses TRBV10-2 and TRBJ1-5; possible D gene TRBD1, 6 bases. Germline V gene sequence: CDR1 WSHSY, CDR2 SAAADI. This CDR3 comprises 13 residues. With 6 bases removed from V and 5 bases from J, the gap between germline ends came to 11 bases. The CDR3 spells CASRTGYDQPQHF. As DNA, the CDR3 is TGCGCCAGCAGAACAGGGTACGATCAGCCCCAGCATTTT.

The genes are TRBV18 and TRBJ1-6, with 9 bases matching TRBD1. J was trimmed by 8 bases and V by 3 bases; bases with no gene match: 11. The CDR3 runs to 17 residues. CDR1 is KGHSH and CDR2 is LQKENI in the germline V gene. CDR3 DNA: TGTGCCAGCTCACCGAGACAGGGGGGTCGGTCGGATTCACCCCTCCACTTT. It specifies CASSPRQGGRSDSPLHF.

The rearrangement uses TRBV6-4 and TRBJ1-2, with unresolved D. Germline V gene sequence: CDR1 MRHNA, CDR2 SNTAGT. Trimming took 2 bases from V and 4 from J, leaving 17 bases between them. This CDR3 is 16 amino acids long. CDR3 region: CASSDVLRPPFYGYTF. The CDR3 DNA reads TGTGCCAGCAGTGACGTCCTCAGACCTCCCTTCTATGGCTACACCTTC.

The chain employs TRBV20-1 and TRBJ2-2; 11 nucleotides align to TRBD2. The V gene's germline CDR1 is DFQATT and CDR2 SNEGSKA (reference sequence). This CDR3 region has 15 residues. With 3 bases clipped from V and 1 base from J, the junction kept 1 base outside the gene matches. CDR3 sequence: CSASTSGGNTGELFF. The CDR3 region has the DNA TGCAGTGCTAGTACTAGCGGGGGGAACACCGGGGAGCTGTTTTTT.

The V call is TRBV7-9, the J call TRBJ1-2; unclear D gene. V lost 0 bases and J lost 4, with 15 bases in between. The CDR3 spans 16 residues. CDR1 is SEHNR, CDR2 FQNEAQ, per germline (reference sequence). The CDR3 sequence: CASSLAGSEGTYGYTF. The CDR3 DNA sequence: TGTGCCAGCAGCTTAGCCGGGTCCGAGGGTACCTATGGCTACACCTTC.

The chain combines TRBV7-8 with TRBJ1-3, with TRBD1 matching 9 bases. There are 16 residues in the CDR3. Germline CDR1 and CDR2: SGHVS and FQNEAQ. V trimming: 4 bases; J trimming: 3 bases; junction bases outside the gene matches: 7. The CDR3 loop reads CASSSHNRGHGNTIYF. The CDR3 DNA follows: TGTGCCAGCAGCTCGCACAACAGGGGGCATGGAAACACCATATATTTT.

CDR3 protein: CASLRGQDTDTQYF. The DNA for the CDR3 is TGTGCCAGCCTAAGAGGGCAAGACACAGATACGCAGTATTTT. The V and J genes are TRBV6-5 and TRBJ2-3; D is perhaps TRBD2 (5 bases). Trimming left V 8 bases short and J 2 bases short, with 14 bases between. The CDR3 is 14 residues long. Germline V gene sequence: CDR1 MNHEY, CDR2 SVGAGI.

This clone occurred once. The gene calls are TRBV14 and TRBJ1-2; D is ambiguous. Per germline, CDR1 SGHDN and CDR2 FVKESK. V was cut by 1 base and J by 0 bases, with 0 bases left in between. This CDR3 is 12 amino acids long. The CDR3, as DNA: TGTGCCAGCAGCCAAGCTAACTATGGCTACACCTTC. Amino acid sequence: CASSQANYGYTF. Full variable domain (rest looked up from reference TRBV14 and TRBJ1-2): EAGVTQFPSHSVIEKGQTVTLRCDPISGHDNLYWYRRVMGKEIKFLLHFVKESKQDESGMPNNRFLAERTGGTYSTLKVQPAELEDSGVYFCASSQANYGYTFGSGTRLTVV.

This clone was seen a single time. This sequence joins TRBV6-2 or TRBV6-3 and TRBJ2-6; TRBD1 matches at 8 bases. With 5 bases clipped from V and 2 bases from J, the junction kept 8 bases outside the gene matches. Germline loops: CDR1 MNHEY, CDR2 SVGEGT. This CDR3 spans 17 amino acids. The CDR3 nucleotides read TGTGCCAGCAGTCCGCAGGGGGCGAAGACTGGGGCCAACGTCCTGACTTTC. It codes for CASSPQGAKTGANVLTF.

This chain links TRBV5-1 with TRBJ2-7; perhaps TRBD2 as D (5 bases). Trimming cost V 3 bases and J 3 bases, with 10 bases left between them. The germline V gene encodes CDR1 SGHRS and CDR2 YFSETQ. This CDR3 comprises 13 residues. CDR3 residues: CASSWSTNYEQYF. The CDR3 DNA reads TGCGCCAGCAGCTGGTCGACTAACTACGAGCAGTACTTC.

The gene calls are TRBV30 and TRBJ1-5, with D unclear. The CDR3 covers 13 residues. The germline V gene has CDR1 GTSNPN and CDR2 SVGIG (reference sequence). V was shortened by 4 bases and J by 2 bases, with 9 bases between the two germline ends. CDR3 loop: CAWTTGGNQPQHF. As DNA, the CDR3 is TGTGCCTGGACTACGGGTGGCAATCAGCCCCAGCATTTT.

The chain joins TRBV7-9 to TRBJ2-3, with 9 bases identical to TRBD1. The V segment lost 3 bases and the J segment 6 bases; nucleotides outside the gene matches: 10. In germline, CDR1 is SEHNR, CDR2 FQNEAQ (reference sequence). CDR3 size: 16 residues. Here the CDR3 reads CASSFAQTGGTDTQYF. CDR3 bases: TGTGCCAGCAGCTTCGCCCAGACAGGGGGAACCGATACGCAGTATTTT.

The chain couples TRBV30 to TRBJ2-3; no definite D call. V was shortened by 1 base and J by 7 bases, with 12 bases between the two germline ends. Germline lookup yields CDR1 GTSNPN and CDR2 SVGIG (reference sequence). This CDR3 has 13 amino acids. The CDR3 is CAWSAQPDHTQYF. The CDR3 DNA follows: TGTGCCTGGAGTGCTCAACCGGACCATACGCAGTATTTT.

The rearrangement links TRBV5-8 to TRBJ2-1; D is possibly TRBD1 (6 bases). CDR1 and CDR2 (germline): SGHTS, YDEGEE. Trimming stripped 4 bases from V and 10 bases from J, with 15 bases between. This CDR3 comprises 13 residues. The CDR3 is CASSRTGFQEQFF. The CDR3, as DNA: TGTGCCAGCAGCCGAACAGGGTTCCAGGAGCAGTTCTTC.

This clone appeared once. The V and J genes are TRBV6-5 and TRBJ2-7; a possible D gene is TRBD2 (6 bases). CDR1 is MNHEY, CDR2 SVGAGI, per germline. V dropped 6 bases and J dropped 2 bases, with 20 bases sitting between them. This CDR3 contains 16 residues. CDR3 nucleotides: TGTGCCAGCAGCTACCGTTCCCGGGGGTTTACCTACGAGCAGTACTTC. As protein: CASSYRSRGFTYEQYF.

The V and J genes are TRBV2 and TRBJ1-6; TRBD1 aligns across 10 bases. Germline CDR1 and CDR2: SNHLY and FYNNEI. The CDR3 has 14 residues. V lost 4 bases, J lost 7 bases, and 1 base stayed unmatched. CDR3 amino acids: CASSGDRGNSPLHF. The CDR3 nucleotides read TGTGCCAGCAGTGGGGACAGGGGAAATTCACCCCTCCACTTT.